This T cell receptor (beta chain) comes out of a study of T-cell reconstitution after alpha-beta-depleted transplantation in children. This clonotype has ten or more counts. No antigen is known for it. Study observations and caveats: Some patients' high day-60 TCRbeta diversity was traced to surviving recipient T cells and thymic progenitors. Several hundred graft clones that had expanded were reportedly the source of alpha-beta T cells about two months after transplant. At the one-year point after transplant, T-cell counts and TCRbeta diversity were found to come mostly from T cells that had been newly produced.

CDR1 MGHDK and CDR2 SYGVNS come from the germline V gene. The trim removed 6 bases at V and 2 bases at J, leaving 12 bases unmatched. This CDR3 spans 16 amino acids. Unique molecular identifiers were used to barcode this TCRbeta library. TCRdb used MiXCR to reprocess the PCR reads, holding one entry per CDR3 protein. The table shows roughly 490,000 distinct CDR3 sequences, with about an eighth occurring only once. The material sequenced was PBMCs, mostly from graft donor cells, taken 180 days after TCRalphabeta/CD19-depleted stem cell transplant. This chain connects TRBV25-1 to TRBJ2-5; 7 bases agree with TRBD1. This receptor was obtained from a female patient between 2 and 10 years old who had a stem cell transplant for aplastic anemia, so the T cells may come from the graft donor. CDR3 protein: CASSETGPLRQETQYF. Written as DNA, the CDR3 is TGTGCCAGCAGCGAGACAGGGCCGTTGAGACAAGAGACCCAGTACTTC.